The 25 T cell receptor beta chains listed next were all sequenced from one sample in a study of T cells in Graves' hyperthyroidism and ophthalmopathy (dated by TCRdb to between 2018 and 2020). Libraries were prepared through multiplex PCR. The run used an Illumina HiSeq 2000. The TCR beta CDR3 regions were amplified from RNA transcripts. The TCR CDR3 was subjected to a first round of RT-PCR using the HTBI primer set and the Qiagen OneStep RT-PCR kit. TCRdb reran the public reads through fastp at Q25 and MiXCR, keeping productive beta chains. When rows share a CDR3 protein, they turn into one entry using the most common DNA and genes. This sample holds 500,000 to 750,000 distinct CDR3 sequences; about 15% were observed only once. The top ten hold roughly 7.3% of the sample. The source material was blood. The receptors stem from a woman aged 25 to 39 with Graves' hyperthyroidism.

This clonotype was seen repeatedly, ten times or more. Its ends do not fully match the called genes, so a read error is possible. The rearrangement links TRBV20-1 to TRBJ1-1, with D possibly TRBD1 on 5 matching bases. The CDR3 is made up of 14 amino acids. Germline CDR1 DFQATT, CDR2 SNEGSKA (reference sequence). CDR3 amino acids: CSARGVQVNTEAFF. The CDR3 coding sequence is TGCAGTGCCAGAGGCGTACAGGTGAACACTGAAGCTTTCTTT.

This clonotype was seen many times. The chain links TRBV28 to TRBJ2-1; 12 positions match TRBD2. The CDR3 extends over 16 amino acids. After removal of 4 bases from V and 6 bases from J, the junction contained 7 bases not matched to a gene. Per the germline V gene, CDR1 is MDHEN and CDR2 is SYDVKM. The CDR3 reads CASSSPGLAGFNEQFF. CDR3 DNA sequence: TGTGCCAGCAGTTCTCCGGGACTAGCGGGTTTCAATGAGCAGTTCTTC.

The chain carries TRBV13 and TRBJ2-1; either TRBD1 or TRBD2 may supply D (7 bases each). The germline gives CDR1 PRHDT, CDR2 FYEKMQ (reference sequence). The CDR3 length is 18 residues. V was clipped by 7 bases and J by 4 bases, with 26 bases between them. The DNA for the CDR3 is TGTGCCAGCACCATAACAGGGGCTCTAGCGGAGCTTTACAATGAGCAGTTCTTC. This translates into CASTITGALAELYNEQFF.

This clonotype occurred many times. The V call is TRBV5-1, the J call TRBJ2-1, with TRBD2 matching 7 bases. Losses at the gene ends were 5 bases for V and 0 bases for J; bases not matched to a gene: 8. The CDR3 loop spans 16 amino acids. Germline assignment: CDR1 SGHRS and CDR2 YFSETQ. In nucleotides, the CDR3 is TGCGCCAGCAGACTAGCGAGAGTAATCTCCTACAATGAGCAGTTCTTC. It specifies CASRLARVISYNEQFF.

The gene calls are TRBV5-6 and TRBJ1-4, with D perhaps matching TRBD1 (6 bases). CDR1 is SGHDT and CDR2 is YYEEEE in the germline V gene. The CDR3 extends over 14 amino acids. V was shortened by 2 bases and J by 8 bases, with 13 bases between the two germline ends. The DNA of the CDR3 is TGTGCCAGCAGCTTCCAGGGGAAGGGGGAAAAACTGTTTTTT. The encoded protein is CASSFQGKGEKLFF. The complete variable domain, with remaining parts taken from reference TRBV5-6 and TRBJ1-4, reads DAGVTQSPTHLIKTRGQQVTLRCSPKSGHDTVSWYQQALGQGPQFIFQYYEEEERQRGNFPDRFSGHQFPNYSSELNVNALLLGDSALYLCASSFQGKGEKLFFGSGTQLSVL.

About this clonotype itself: The junction and the germline gene differ at one end; a read error may be behind it. The chain employs TRBV5-1 and TRBJ1-2; a weak D match, TRBD1 (6 bases). The germline CDR1 and CDR2 sequences are SGHRS and YFSETQ. The CDR3 runs 14 residues. Here the CDR3 reads CASSRGTPGFGYTF. Written as DNA, the CDR3 is TGTGCCAGCAGCAGAGGGACACCAGGCTTCGGCTACACCTTC.

This clonotype occurred many times. The gene calls are TRBV7-2 and TRBJ1-3; D gene uncertain. V lost 4 bases and J lost 3, with 13 bases in between. The V gene's germline CDR1 is SGHTA and CDR2 FQGNSA. The CDR3 has 15 residues. The CDR3 spells CASSSLWTGGNTIYF. The CDR3 DNA reads TGTGCCAGCAGCTCTCTGTGGACTGGTGGAAACACCATATATTTT.

The rearrangement joins TRBV7-2 to TRBJ1-2; 10 bases line up with TRBD1. The CDR3 is 17 residues long. V was clipped by 1 base and J by 7 bases; unmatched bases: 12. CDR1 and CDR2 (germline): SGHTA, FQGNSA. Written as DNA, the CDR3 is TGTGCCAGCAGCTTAGGGGGACAGGGGATTATTTATGGTGGCTACACCTTC. Translating it yields CASSLGGQGIIYGGYTF.

The sample holds many counts of this clonotype. The V and J genes are TRBV12-3 or TRBV12-4 and TRBJ2-7, with D perhaps matching TRBD1 (6 bases). With 6 bases removed from V and 3 bases from J, the gap between germline ends came to 9 bases. The CDR3 is 12 amino acids. The CDR3 loop is CASRRDIYEQYF. The CDR3 DNA sequence: TGTGCCAGCAGGAGGGACATCTACGAGCAGTACTTC.

A remark on this clonotype: This may be a read error: a much more frequent sequence differs by one nucleotide. This chain uses TRBV30 with TRBJ2-1; D not certain. Trimming left V 0 bases short and J 5 bases short, with 17 bases between. The CDR3 covers 16 residues. The germline V gene encodes CDR1 GTSNPN and CDR2 SVGIG (reference sequence). CDR3 residues: CAWSVYGLGSNNEQFF. The DNA of the CDR3 is TGTGCCTGGAGTGTATACGGTTTAGGCAGTAACAATGAGCAGTTCTTC.

This clonotype occurred a few times. The chain combines TRBV7-9 with TRBJ1-5; D perhaps matches TRBD1 (5 bases). CDR1 SEHNR and CDR2 FQNEAQ come from the germline V gene (reference sequence). V was clipped by 5 bases and J by 6 bases, with 14 bases between them. The CDR3 runs 14 residues. This chain's CDR3 is CASSPDTGRQPQHF. The CDR3 coding sequence is TGTGCCAGCAGCCCCGACACAGGACGTCAGCCCCAGCATTTT.

This clonotype was detected ten times or more. V is TRBV5-8 and J is TRBJ2-3, with 7 bases aligning to TRBD1. The germline V gene encodes CDR1 SGHTS and CDR2 YDEGEE. The CDR3 length is 16 residues. V lost 2 bases and J lost 2; bases outside the gene matches: 8. CDR3 amino acids: CASSFDSGTVTDTQYF. In DNA, the CDR3 is TGTGCCAGCAGCTTTGACTCGGGGACAGTCACAGATACGCAGTATTTT.

The V and J genes are TRBV20-1 and TRBJ1-5; TRBD1 matches at 10 bases. This CDR3 spans 19 amino acids. V lost 0 bases to trimming and J lost 0 bases; unmatched junction nucleotides: 11. Germline V gene sequence: CDR1 DFQATT, CDR2 SNEGSKA (reference sequence). The CDR3 nucleotides read TGCAGTGCTAGAGATATTGTTGGGACAGGGGATTATAGCAATCAGCCCCAGCATTTT. Its protein product is CSARDIVGTGDYSNQPQHF.

V gene TRBV11-2 combines with J gene TRBJ2-2, with D tentatively TRBD2 (6 bases). There are 18 residues in the CDR3. The germline V and J ends were trimmed by 5 bases and 3 bases, with 22 bases remaining between them. Germline V gives CDR1 SGHAT, CDR2 FQNNGV. CDR3 residues: CASSPTDMGGIDTGELFF. The CDR3 DNA reads TGTGCCAGCAGCCCAACCGATATGGGGGGAATTGACACCGGGGAGCTGTTTTTT. Filled out from reference TRBV11-2 and TRBJ2-2, the complete variable domain reads EAGVAQSPRYKIIEKRQSVAFWCNPISGHATLYWYQQILGQGPKLLIQFQNNGVVDDSQLPKDRFSAERLKGVDSTLKIQPAKLEDSAVYLCASSPTDMGGIDTGELFFGEGSRLTVL.

The chain recombines TRBV18 with TRBJ2-4, with 10 bases identical to TRBD1. The ends lost 8 bases at V and 1 base at J; junction bases unmatched: 8. Germline lookup yields CDR1 KGHSH and CDR2 LQKENI. This CDR3 is 16 amino acids long. The CDR3 protein is CASSPGTGVAKNIQYF. The DNA for the CDR3 is TGTGCCAGCAGCCCTGGGACAGGGGTCGCCAAAAACATTCAGTACTTC.

This clonotype was detected many times. CDR3 sequence: CASSPWTGDNEQFF. The CDR3 DNA reads as TGTGCCAGCAGCCCGTGGACTGGGGACAATGAGCAGTTCTTC. The chain carries TRBV7-2 and TRBJ2-1; the D gene is possibly TRBD2 (5 bases). Germline V gene data show CDR1 as SGHTA and CDR2 as FQGNSA. This CDR3 is built from 14 residues. V was pared by 5 bases and J by 5 bases, with 13 bases between.

The chain links TRBV27 to TRBJ1-6; no clear D gene. Germline CDR1 reads MNHEY; CDR2 reads SMNVEV (reference sequence). Trimming stripped 2 bases from V and 8 bases from J, with 13 bases between. The CDR3 has 15 residues. CDR3 coding DNA: TGTGCCAGCAGTTTAAATAGGCCGTCTGATTCACCCCTCCACTTT. The encoded protein is CASSLNRPSDSPLHF.

This clonotype has a count of ten or more. The V and J genes are TRBV6-1 and TRBJ1-2; D unclear. Germline V gene sequence: CDR1 MNHNS, CDR2 SASEGT. The ends were cut back, 5 bases at V and 0 bases at J, with 13 bases in the middle. This CDR3 region has 15 residues. In DNA form, the CDR3 reads TGTGCCAGCAGTTCTATTGACTCAACTAACTATGGCTACACCTTC. It codes for CASSSIDSTNYGYTF.

This clonotype was counted at least ten times. The chain uses TRBV12-3 or TRBV12-4 and TRBJ2-2; TRBD1 aligns across 7 bases. V lost 6 bases, J lost 4 bases, and 11 bases stayed unmatched. This CDR3 comprises 16 residues. The CDR3 spells CASRPEGGVSTGELFF. The DNA for the CDR3 is TGTGCCAGCAGGCCAGAAGGGGGCGTCAGCACCGGGGAGCTGTTTTTT.

This clonotype was seen a few times. V and J are TRBV5-1 and TRBJ2-3; 13 bases map to TRBD2. The J segment lost 3 bases and the V segment lost 0 bases, leaving 1 base of the junction unmatched. Germline CDR1 and CDR2: SGHRS and YFSETQ. The CDR3 runs 16 residues. The DNA of the CDR3 is TGCGCCAGCAGCTTGGAGACTAGCGGGAGGACAGATACGCAGTATTTT. It yields the protein CASSLETSGRTDTQYF. Variable domain in full (rest from reference TRBV5-1 and TRBJ2-3): KAGVTQTPRYLIKTRGQQVTLSCSPISGHRSVSWYQQTPGQGLQFLFEYFSETQRNKGNFPGRFSGRQFSNSRSEMNVSTLELGDSALYLCASSLETSGRTDTQYFGPGTRLTVL.

This chain links TRBV12-3 or TRBV12-4 with TRBJ1-3; 7 bases map to TRBD1. The V gene end was trimmed by 6 bases and the J gene end by 3 bases; junction bases not matched to a gene: 5. This CDR3 region has 14 residues. The CDR3 reads CASRTGNGGNTIYF. The CDR3, as DNA: TGTGCCAGCAGGACAGGGAATGGTGGAAACACCATATATTTT.

The rearrangement joins TRBV3-1 to TRBJ2-3; no clear D gene. This CDR3 has 14 residues. Between the trimmed V and J ends, which lost 6 bases and 3 bases, there was a span of 13 bases. The germline V gene encodes CDR1 LGHDT and CDR2 YNNKEL (reference sequence). The CDR3 here is CASRTFLGTDTQYF. As DNA, the CDR3 is TGTGCCAGCAGGACATTTCTGGGTACAGATACGCAGTATTTT.

Only one count was recorded for this clonotype. V gene TRBV4-3 combines with J gene TRBJ1-5; TRBD1 is a possible D gene (6 bases). This CDR3 has 17 amino acids. Trimming left V 2 bases short and J 5 bases short, with 19 bases between. The germline gives CDR1 LGHNA, CDR2 YSLEER. The CDR3 nucleotides are TGCGCCAGCAGCCAATTAATCTCAACAGGGACACATCAGCCCCAGCATTTT. It encodes CASSQLISTGTHQPQHF.

This clonotype showed up many times. The rearrangement joins TRBV7-2 to TRBJ2-2; D possibly uses TRBD1 or TRBD2 (5 bases each). Trimming took 3 bases from V and 1 from J, leaving 12 bases between them. Germline assignment: CDR1 SGHTA and CDR2 FQGNSA. This CDR3 region has 16 residues. The CDR3: CASSFDGGGNTGELFF. As DNA, the CDR3 is TGTGCCAGCAGCTTTGATGGTGGGGGGAACACCGGGGAGCTGTTTTTT.

This clonotype occurred many times. V gene TRBV20-1 combines with J gene TRBJ2-7; 7 bases map to TRBD2. The germline V gene has CDR1 DFQATT and CDR2 SNEGSKA (reference sequence). V shed 2 bases and J 3 bases; nucleotides not matched to a gene: 10. CDR3 length: 15 residues. CDR3 nucleotides: TGCAGTGCTAGACTCGGCGGGAGCACCGACTACGAGCAGTACTTC. Protein sequence: CSARLGGSTDYEQYF.